The 20 T cell receptor beta chains given below trace back to one sample, sequenced in a study of vaccination and CD4 T cells after COVID-19. Treatment reported: approximately 10-day PBMC culture with coronavirus spike peptide pools or control peptides (ViraFEST assay). These receptors are not linked to any known antigen. Sequenced with the Oncomine TCR Beta short-read assay was DNA taken from cultured CD4+ T cells. One entry per CDR3 protein, called by TCRdb with MiXCR from the PCR reads. This table holds around 5,000 distinct CDR3 sequences, about 25% found once. Sample: CD4+ T cells from blood, cultured in vitro, taken after SARS-CoV-2 vaccination. These receptors were collected from a human donor who had recovered from COVID-19.

This clonotype was seen more than once but under ten times. The genes are TRBV7-9 and TRBJ1-2; no definite D call. In germline, CDR1 is SEHNR, CDR2 FQNEAQ (reference sequence). Trimming took off 1 base at V and 8 bases at J, with 11 bases between the two ends. CDR3 size: 13 residues. The CDR3 sequence is CASSLDMGRGYTF. The CDR3 DNA reads as TGTGCCAGCAGCTTAGATATGGGAAGGGGCTACACCTTC.

The chain recombines TRBV12-5 with TRBJ2-5; no clear D. The CDR3 has 12 residues. Germline V CDR1 and CDR2: LGHNT, FRNRAP. V lost 3 bases, J lost 5 bases, and 7 bases lay in between. The CDR3 loop is CASGLDRETQYF. For the CDR3, the DNA is TGTGCTAGTGGTTTAGACCGGGAGACCCAGTACTTC.

This chain links TRBV27 with TRBJ2-7; 8 positions match TRBD1. The ends lost 3 bases at V and 5 bases at J; junction bases unmatched: 9. CDR3 length: 15 residues. In germline, CDR1 is MNHEY, CDR2 SMNVEV (reference sequence). CDR3 sequence: CASSFFQTGAHEQYF. The CDR3 DNA sequence: TGTGCCAGCAGTTTCTTCCAGACAGGGGCCCACGAGCAGTACTTC.

The chain links TRBV7-6 to TRBJ2-3; a possible D gene is TRBD2 (7 bases). The CDR3 length is 15 residues. V shed 8 bases and J shed 4 bases, with 19 bases lying between them. Germline V gene sequence: CDR1 SGHVS, CDR2 FNYEAQ. The CDR3 sequence: CASGRLAPGADTQYF. The CDR3 bases are TGTGCCAGCGGCCGACTAGCACCAGGGGCAGATACGCAGTATTTT.

This clonotype showed up just a few times. The rearrangement links TRBV6-1 to TRBJ2-7, with 8 bases that match TRBD1. With 3 bases clipped from V and 4 bases from J, the junction kept 5 bases outside the gene matches. The CDR3 runs to 14 residues. Germline V gene sequence: CDR1 MNHNS, CDR2 SASEGT. CDR3 in DNA: TGTGCCAGCAGTGAGCCGGGACAGGCATACGAGCAGTACTTC. Protein: CASSEPGQAYEQYF.

The V call is TRBV19, the J call TRBJ2-4; TRBD2 matches at 10 bases. Germline lookup yields CDR1 LNHDA and CDR2 SQIVND (reference sequence). The CDR3 loop spans 19 amino acids. Trimming took 2 bases from V and 0 from J; bases not matched to a gene: 10. CDR3 sequence: CASSIKREGVGSAKNIQYF. CDR3 DNA: TGTGCCAGTAGTATAAAGCGGGAGGGAGTAGGGTCAGCCAAAAACATTCAGTACTTC.

The V call is TRBV19, the J call TRBJ2-7, with 7 positions matching TRBD1. After removal of 6 bases from V and 1 base from J, the junction contained 9 bases not matched to a gene. There are 15 residues in the CDR3. CDR1 LNHDA and CDR2 SQIVND come from the germline V gene (reference sequence). CDR3 coding DNA: TGTGCCAGTAGCAAACGGGACAGCCAATCCTACGAGCAGTACTTC. It translates to CASSKRDSQSYEQYF.

This clonotype occurred a few times. The V call is TRBV10-3, the J call TRBJ2-3; D is perhaps TRBD2 (5 bases). Germline lookup yields CDR1 ENHRY and CDR2 SYGVKD. The V and J ends lost 1 base and 6 bases respectively, with 14 bases between them. CDR3 length equals 15 residues. The CDR3 spells CAISEWRAGRDTQYF. The CDR3 DNA reads TGTGCCATCAGTGAGTGGCGGGCAGGCAGGGATACGCAGTATTTT.

This clonotype was counted between two and nine times. The chain links TRBV7-2 to TRBJ2-3; D remains ambiguous. The CDR3 has 13 amino acids. Germline values: CDR1 SGHTA, CDR2 FQGNSA. V gave up 2 bases and J gave up 4 bases, with 7 bases separating them. DNA for the CDR3: TGTGCCAGCAGCTTACCCGGTTCAGATACGCAGTATTTT. It yields the protein CASSLPGSDTQYF.

The rearrangement joins TRBV10-3 to TRBJ2-1; 8 bases map to TRBD1. Trimming took 5 bases from V and 2 from J; bases not matched to a gene: 5. Germline CDR1 and CDR2: ENHRY and SYGVKD. The CDR3 runs to 15 residues. The CDR3 loop reads CAISLGQGTYNEQFF. The CDR3 coding sequence is TGTGCCATCAGTCTAGGACAGGGCACCTACAATGAGCAGTTCTTC.

The chain is built from TRBV28 and TRBJ2-7; D uncertain. The V end lost 11 bases, the J end lost 2 bases, and 10 bases lay between the germline ends. This CDR3 contains 11 residues. CDR1 and CDR2 (germline): MDHEN, SYDVKM. The CDR3 is CAVDGTYEQYF. The CDR3, as DNA: TGTGCCGTGGACGGAACCTACGAGCAGTACTTC. The full variable domain, with the rest looked up from reference TRBV28 and TRBJ2-7, is DVKVTQSSRYLVKRTGEKVFLECVQDMDHENMFWYRQDPGLGLRLIYFSYDVKMKEKGDIPEGYSVSREKKERFSLILESASTNQTSMYLCAVDGTYEQYFGPGTRLTVT.

This clonotype is judged medium-sized. The chain is built from TRBV20-1 and TRBJ2-6; no clear D. Trimming took off 1 base at V and 1 base at J, with 5 bases between the two ends. Germline CDR1 DFQATT, CDR2 SNEGSKA (reference sequence). The CDR3 length is 14 residues. The CDR3 DNA reads TGCAGTGCTAGAGGGGGATCTGGGGCCAACGTCCTGACTTTC. Residues: CSARGGSGANVLTF.

Sample share makes this clonotype medium-sized (0.01 to 0.1%). This chain links TRBV20-1 with TRBJ1-2; D is unclear. The germline V gene encodes CDR1 DFQATT and CDR2 SNEGSKA (reference sequence). The CDR3 has 12 amino acids. Trimming left V 3 bases short and J 4 bases short, with 9 bases between. Written as DNA, the CDR3 is TGCAGTGCTAGCCGGGCCGGCTATGGCTACACCTTC. It codes for CSASRAGYGYTF.

This clonotype was counted a few times. CDR3 amino acids: CASSLGAWSGRRDSPLHF. The CDR3 bases are TGTGCCAGCAGTTTAGGTGCATGGTCAGGGAGGAGGGATTCACCCCTCCACTTT. The chain uses TRBV28 and TRBJ1-6; maybe TRBD1 (5 bases). The CDR3 spans 18 residues. Germline CDR1 and CDR2: MDHEN and SYDVKM. The V end lost 2 bases, the J end lost 8 bases, and 22 bases lay between the germline ends.

This chain connects TRBV11-3 to TRBJ1-2; D gene uncertain. This CDR3 has 12 residues. Looked up from germline, CDR1 is SGHNT and CDR2 is YENEEA. The ends were cut back, 10 bases at V and 6 bases at J, with 15 bases in the middle. CDR3 region: CAMYSFENGYTF. The CDR3 DNA is TGTGCCATGTACTCTTTCGAGAATGGCTACACCTTC.

This clonotype was seen a few times. The chain carries TRBV11-2 and TRBJ2-7; 12 bases align to TRBD2. The germline V gene has CDR1 SGHAT and CDR2 FQNNGV. With 1 base clipped from V and 4 bases from J, the junction kept 2 bases outside the gene matches. The CDR3 is 15 residues long. CDR3 in amino acids: CASSLGLAGGYEQYF. In nucleotides, the CDR3 is TGTGCCAGCAGCTTAGGCCTAGCGGGAGGGTACGAGCAGTACTTC.

This clonotype is deemed large. The J gene is TRBJ1-6, the V gene TRBV7-6; D ambiguous. This CDR3 has 14 residues. The germline V and J ends were trimmed by 2 bases and 6 bases, with 8 bases remaining between them. CDR1 and CDR2 from the germline V gene are SGHVS and FNYEAQ. This CDR3 reads CASSLQDGNSPLHF. The CDR3 region has the DNA TGTGCCAGCAGCTTACAGGACGGTAATTCACCCCTCCACTTT.

This chain uses TRBV11-2 with TRBJ2-3; unclear D gene. In germline, CDR1 is SGHAT, CDR2 FQNNGV. The V and J ends lost 5 bases and 2 bases respectively, with 11 bases between them. The length of the CDR3 is 14 residues. The CDR3 sequence: CASSPRPFTDTQYF. The DNA for the CDR3 is TGTGCCAGCAGCCCGAGGCCATTCACAGATACGCAGTATTTT.

This clonotype was seen a few times. This rearrangement joins TRBV6-1 to TRBJ2-1; TRBD1 is a possible D gene (6 bases). The CDR3 extends over 13 amino acids. V lost 6 bases and J lost 3, with 9 bases in between. Germline lookup yields CDR1 MNHNS and CDR2 SASEGT. CDR3 residues: CASRETGYNEQFF. The CDR3 DNA reads as TGTGCCAGCAGAGAGACAGGCTACAATGAGCAGTTCTTC.

There are a few counts of this clonotype. The chain has TRBV6-1 and TRBJ2-7, with 7 bases matching TRBD1. This CDR3 comprises 16 residues. Losses at the gene ends were 6 bases for V and 2 bases for J; bases not matched to a gene: 13. Germline CDR1 reads MNHNS; CDR2 reads SASEGT. The CDR3 is CASSGVRRQGTYEQYF. CDR3 bases: TGTGCCAGCAGCGGAGTACGGCGACAGGGCACCTACGAGCAGTACTTC.